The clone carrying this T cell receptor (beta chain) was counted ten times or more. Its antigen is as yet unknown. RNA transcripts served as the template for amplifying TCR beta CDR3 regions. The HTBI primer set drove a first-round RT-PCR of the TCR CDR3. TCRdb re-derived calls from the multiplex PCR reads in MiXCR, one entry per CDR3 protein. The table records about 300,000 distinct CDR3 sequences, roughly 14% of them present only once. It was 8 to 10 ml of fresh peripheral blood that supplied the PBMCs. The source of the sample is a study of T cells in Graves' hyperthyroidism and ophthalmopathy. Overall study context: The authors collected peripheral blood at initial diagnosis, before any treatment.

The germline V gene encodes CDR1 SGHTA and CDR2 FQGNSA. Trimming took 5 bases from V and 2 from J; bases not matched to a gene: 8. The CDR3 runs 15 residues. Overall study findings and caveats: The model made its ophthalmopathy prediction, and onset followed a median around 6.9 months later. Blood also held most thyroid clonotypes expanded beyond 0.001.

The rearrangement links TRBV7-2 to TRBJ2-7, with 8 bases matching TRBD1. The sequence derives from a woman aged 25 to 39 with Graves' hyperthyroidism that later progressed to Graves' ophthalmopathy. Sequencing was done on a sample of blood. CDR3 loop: CASSPPGQEPYEQYF. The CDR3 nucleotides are TGTGCCAGCAGCCCCCCGGGACAGGAACCCTACGAGCAGTACTTC.